Listed below are T cell receptor beta chains from one sample, sequenced in a study of cytomegalovirus exposure and HLA in healthy donors. The table came from immunoSEQ multiplex PCR; TCRdb's copy has only in-frame clones and leaves some out. The sample lists 100,000 to 150,000 clones; more than 70% were seen once. Sequenced input: PBMCs. The receptor source for this set is a woman aged 55-69 years in good health and CMV-seronegative. Each CDR3 is given with its conserved first and last residue. Fields, in order: V gene, D gene, J gene, clone size, CDR3 protein, CDR3 DNA. D genes are given only for firm matches. Rows give clone size only sometimes, using once, few, many, or a class for an expanded clone.

v_gene: TRBV4-1; d_gene: -; j_gene: TRBJ2-3; abundance: few; CDR3aa: CASSQTNTDTQYF; CDR3nt: TGCGCCAGCAGCCAAACAAACACAGATACGCAGTATTTT
v_gene: TRBV19; d_gene: TRBD2; j_gene: TRBJ2-2; abundance: -; CDR3aa: CASSIGGGRSNTGELFF; CDR3nt: TGTGCCAGTAGTATAGGGGGGGGTAGATCGAACACCGGGGAGCTGTTTTTT
v_gene: TRBV11-2; d_gene: TRBD1; j_gene: TRBJ1-2; abundance: once; CDR3aa: CASSKPGTANYGYTF; CDR3nt: TGTGCCAGCAGCAAACCCGGGACAGCTAACTATGGCTACACCTTC
v_gene: TRBV28; d_gene: -; j_gene: TRBJ1-1; abundance: few; CDR3aa: CASSLWAGRGFTEAFF; CDR3nt: TGTGCCAGCAGTTTATGGGCAGGCCGAGGGTTCACTGAAGCTTTCTTT
v_gene: TRBV7-2; d_gene: TRBD2; j_gene: TRBJ2-6; abundance: few; CDR3aa: CASNGGGSPAGANVLTF; CDR3nt: TGTGCCAGCAACGGCGGGGGTTCCCCCGCCGGGGCCAACGTCCTGACTTTC
v_gene: TRBV30; d_gene: TRBD1; j_gene: TRBJ2-7; abundance: -; CDR3aa: CAWVLDRARGEQYF; CDR3nt: TGTGCCTGGGTCTTGGACAGGGCAAGGGGGGAGCAGTACTTC
v_gene: TRBV18; d_gene: -; j_gene: TRBJ2-7; abundance: -; CDR3aa: CASSQGTYEQYF; CDR3nt: TGTGCCAGCTCGCAGGGGACCTACGAGCAGTACTTC
v_gene: TRBV4-1; d_gene: -; j_gene: TRBJ1-3; abundance: -; CDR3aa: CASSQDLTASSGNTIYF; CDR3nt: TGCGCCAGCAGCCAAGATCTGACAGCTAGCTCTGGAAACACCATATATTTT
v_gene: TRBV30; d_gene: -; j_gene: TRBJ1-5; abundance: few; CDR3aa: CACQVGSRNQPQHF; CDR3nt: TGTGCCTGTCAGGTTGGGTCGCGCAATCAGCCCCAGCATTTT
v_gene: TRBV5-1; d_gene: TRBD2; j_gene: TRBJ2-1; abundance: -; CDR3aa: CASSDQAGGRVEQFF; CDR3nt: TGCGCCAGCAGCGATCAAGCGGGAGGGCGGGTTGAGCAGTTCTTC
v_gene: TRBV19; d_gene: TRBD1; j_gene: TRBJ2-7; abundance: once; CDR3aa: CASTSRGDREFGVYEQYF; CDR3nt: TGTGCCAGTACCTCCCGCGGGGACAGGGAATTTGGGGTCTACGAGCAGTACTTC
v_gene: TRBV5-1; d_gene: -; j_gene: TRBJ2-2; abundance: -; CDR3aa: CASSLDKQGGTGELFF; CDR3nt: TGCGCCAGCAGCTTGGATAAGCAGGGTGGGACCGGGGAGCTGTTTTTT
v_gene: TRBV9; d_gene: -; j_gene: TRBJ2-7; abundance: -; CDR3aa: CASSVASSGGTEQYF; CDR3nt: TGTGCCAGCAGCGTAGCGTCCTCGGGGGGCACCGAGCAGTACTTC
v_gene: TRBV2; d_gene: -; j_gene: TRBJ1-1; abundance: few; CDR3aa: CASTVLAGGTEAFF; CDR3nt: TGTGCCAGCACAGTCCTTGCGGGGGGCACTGAAGCTTTCTTT
v_gene: TRBV6-6; d_gene: -; j_gene: TRBJ2-3; abundance: -; CDR3aa: CATLSGQYSTDTQYF; CDR3nt: TGTGCCACCCTCTCAGGCCAGTATAGCACAGATACGCAGTATTTT
v_gene: TRBV2; d_gene: -; j_gene: TRBJ2-1; abundance: -; CDR3aa: CASSNPIAVSSYNEQFF; CDR3nt: TGTGCCAGCAGCAACCCCATAGCGGTGAGCTCCTACAATGAGCAGTTCTTC
v_gene: TRBV6-1; d_gene: TRBD1; j_gene: TRBJ1-1; abundance: -; CDR3aa: CASRAGQGTEAFF; CDR3nt: TGTGCCAGCAGAGCCGGACAGGGCACTGAAGCTTTCTTT
v_gene: TRBV5-4; d_gene: -; j_gene: TRBJ1-1; abundance: once; CDR3aa: CASSLGGGRWTEAFF; CDR3nt: TGTGCCAGCAGCCTGGGGGGGGGCCGGTGGACTGAAGCTTTCTTT
v_gene: TRBV2; d_gene: -; j_gene: TRBJ1-2; abundance: -; CDR3aa: CASSEGVYGYTF; CDR3nt: TGTGCCAGCAGTGAAGGAGTCTATGGCTACACCTTC
v_gene: TRBV6-5; d_gene: -; j_gene: TRBJ1-5; abundance: -; CDR3aa: CASCLTGSSNQPQHF; CDR3nt: TGTGCCAGCTGCTTAACAGGGTCTAGCAATCAGCCCCAGCATTTT
v_gene: TRBV10-2; d_gene: -; j_gene: TRBJ2-7; abundance: few; CDR3aa: CASSESLATYEQYF; CDR3nt: TGCGCCAGCAGTGAGTCCTTAGCTACCTACGAGCAGTACTTC
v_gene: TRBV7-8; d_gene: TRBD2; j_gene: TRBJ2-1; abundance: -; CDR3aa: CASSLGFYTSGGPYNEQFF; CDR3nt: TGTGCCAGCAGCTTAGGTTTTTATACTAGCGGGGGGCCCTACAATGAGCAGTTCTTC
v_gene: TRBV10-3; d_gene: TRBD1; j_gene: TRBJ1-1; abundance: -; CDR3aa: CAISDGTGGTEAFF; CDR3nt: TGTGCCATCAGTGACGGGACAGGGGGCACTGAAGCTTTCTTT
v_gene: TRBV4-1; d_gene: TRBD1; j_gene: TRBJ2-3; abundance: -; CDR3aa: CASSQYYGTGGGDTQYF; CDR3nt: TGCGCCAGCAGCCAATACTACGGGACAGGGGGTGGCGATACGCAGTATTTT
v_gene: TRBV5-1; d_gene: TRBD2; j_gene: TRBJ2-7; abundance: once; CDR3aa: CASSLESGRAYEQYF; CDR3nt: TGCGCCAGCAGCTTGGAAAGCGGGAGGGCCTACGAGCAGTACTTC
v_gene: TRBV6-1; d_gene: -; j_gene: TRBJ2-1; abundance: -; CDR3aa: CASTVRQIYNEQFF; CDR3nt: TGTGCCAGCACCGTCAGACAGATCTACAATGAGCAGTTCTTC
v_gene: TRBV27; d_gene: TRBD1; j_gene: TRBJ2-2; abundance: few; CDR3aa: CASSLSHRTGVDGELFF; CDR3nt: TGTGCCAGCAGTTTATCTCATAGGACAGGGGTGGACGGGGAGCTGTTTTTT
v_gene: TRBV30; d_gene: TRBD1; j_gene: TRBJ1-2; abundance: -; CDR3aa: CAWGRDRPNYGYTF; CDR3nt: TGTGCCTGGGGTCGGGACAGACCAAACTATGGCTACACCTTC
v_gene: TRBV29-1; d_gene: TRBD2; j_gene: TRBJ2-3; abundance: -; CDR3aa: CSVLTSGRMTDTQYF; CDR3nt: TGCAGCGTGTTGACTAGCGGGAGGATGACAGATACGCAGTATTTT
v_gene: TRBV7-8; d_gene: -; j_gene: TRBJ2-7; abundance: -; CDR3aa: CASSPMGVARYEQYF; CDR3nt: TGTGCCAGCAGCCCAATGGGCGTTGCACGGTACGAGCAGTACTTC
v_gene: TRBV2; d_gene: -; j_gene: TRBJ1-5; abundance: few; CDR3aa: CASMRRRERNQPQHF; CDR3nt: TGTGCCAGCATGAGGAGGAGGGAACGAAATCAGCCCCAGCATTTT